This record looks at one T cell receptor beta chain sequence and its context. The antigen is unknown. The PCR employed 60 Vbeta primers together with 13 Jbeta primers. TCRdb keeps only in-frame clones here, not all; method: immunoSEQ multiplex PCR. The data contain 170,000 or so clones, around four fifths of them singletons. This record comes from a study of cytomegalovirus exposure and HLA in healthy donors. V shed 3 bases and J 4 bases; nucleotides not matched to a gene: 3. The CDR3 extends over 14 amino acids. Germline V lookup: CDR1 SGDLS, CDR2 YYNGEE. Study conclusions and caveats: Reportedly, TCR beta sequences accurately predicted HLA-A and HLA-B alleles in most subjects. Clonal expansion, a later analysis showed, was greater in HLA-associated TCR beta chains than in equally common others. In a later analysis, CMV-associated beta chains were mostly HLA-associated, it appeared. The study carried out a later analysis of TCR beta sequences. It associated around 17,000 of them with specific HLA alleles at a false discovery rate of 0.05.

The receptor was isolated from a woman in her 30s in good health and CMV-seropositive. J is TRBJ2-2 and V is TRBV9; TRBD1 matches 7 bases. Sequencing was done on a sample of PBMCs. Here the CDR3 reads CASSAGTATGELFF. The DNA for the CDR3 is TGTGCCAGCAGCGCCGGGACAGCCACCGGGGAGCTGTTTTTT.